This record looks at one TCR beta chain sequence and its context. The germline V and J ends were trimmed by 3 bases and 1 base, with 12 bases remaining between them. Looked up from germline, CDR1 is LNHDA and CDR2 is SQIVND (reference sequence). The CDR3 sequence is 15 residues long. Other autoimmune diseases, uncontrolled infections, pregnancy or lactation excluded patients from enrollment. The sample originates from a study of Graves' ophthalmopathy and Graves' hyperthyroidism. The wider study: The blood sample was drawn at first diagnosis and before any treatment.

Amplified material comprised TCR beta CDR3 regions derived from RNA transcripts. Following a first-round RT-PCR that used HTBI primers, a second-round multiplex PCR was carried out. TCRdb reanalysed the multiplex PCR reads using MiXCR and keeps one entry per CDR3 protein. The sample lists some 250,000 distinct CDR3 sequences; around 50% were seen once. The receptor's source is an adult man with Graves' ophthalmopathy. The sample taken for sequencing was peripheral blood. V usage is TRBV19 and J usage is TRBJ1-1; tentative D call: TRBD1 (5 bases). The CDR3 spells CASSISQGRNTEAFF. In DNA, the CDR3 is TGTGCCAGTAGTATTTCCCAGGGTCGGAACACTGAAGCTTTCTTT.